Listed below are T cell receptor beta chains from one sample, sequenced in a study of post-analysis software for immune sequencing data. TCRdb analysed the PCR reads with MiXCR anew, one entry per CDR3 protein. The sample shows about 540,000 distinct CDR3 sequences, around 31% of them seen only once. Material for sequencing was blood. Source of these receptors: a girl between 2 and 17 years old with multiple sclerosis. CDR3s include the opening cysteine and the closing phenylalanine or tryptophan. The D gene is left open where the match is weak. Rows give clone size only sometimes, using once, few, many, or a class for an expanded clone.

TRBJ2-7	-	-	TRBV19	TGTGCCAGTAGTCCCCGAATGGACGGGGTTGGCCACGAGCAGTACTTC	CASSPRMDGVGHEQYF
TRBJ2-5	-	TRBD2	TRBV24-1	TGCGCCACCAGTGATCTCGATAGCGGGGATGGCGATGAGCAGTACTTC	CATSDLDSGDGDEQYF
TRBJ2-2	-	-	TRBV5-1	TGCGCCAGCAGGTCAGCAGGGAACACCGGGGAGCTGTTTTTT	CASRSAGNTGELFF
TRBJ2-7	-	-	TRBV15	TGTGCCACCAGCAGGCAGTCCGGACCGACCTACGAGCAGTACTTC	CATSRQSGPTYEQYF
TRBJ2-1	-	-	TRBV20-1	TGCAGTGCTAGGTGGCCGGTCAATGAGCAGTTCTTC	CSARWPVNEQFF
TRBJ2-3	few	-	TRBV6-1	TGTGCCAGCAGTCCCGGGACTCCGTCTAGCACAGATACGCAGTATTTT	CASSPGTPSSTDTQYF
TRBJ2-5	few	TRBD2	TRBV6-1	TGTGCCAGCAGTGCCGGGACTAGCGGGGGAGAATACCAAGAGACCCAGTACTTC	CASSAGTSGGEYQETQYF
TRBJ2-6	few	-	TRBV20-1	TGCAGTGCTAGCGAGCAGGGCTCTGGGGCCAACGTCCTGACTTTC	CSASEQGSGANVLTF
TRBJ2-1	many	-	TRBV20-1	TGCAGTGCTAGAGTATCCGGACAGATGCAGTTCTTC	CSARVSGQMQFF
TRBJ2-5	-	TRBD1	TRBV5-1	TGCGCCAGCAGCGCGGGACAGGTGGAAGAGACCCAGTACTTC	CASSAGQVEETQYF
TRBJ1-1	-	-	TRBV10-1	TGCACCAGCAGTGAGTCCGGCCAGCTTGAAGCTTTCTTT	CTSSESGQLEAFF
TRBJ2-1	few	TRBD1	TRBV5-1	TGCGCCAGCAGCTTGTGGGGACAGGGTAACAATGAGCAGTTCTTC	CASSLWGQGNNEQFF
TRBJ2-5	few	TRBD1	TRBV10-3	TGTGCCATCAGTGACCCTGGACAGGTCGCGGAGACCCAGTACTTC	CAISDPGQVAETQYF
TRBJ2-7	-	TRBD2	TRBV14	TGTGCCAGCAGCCAAGGACTAGCGGGGGCTCCCTACGAGCAGTACTTC	CASSQGLAGAPYEQYF
TRBJ1-2	-	-	TRBV4-2	TGTGCCAGCAGCCAAGGGGGCATCGCTAACTATGGCTACACCTTC	CASSQGGIANYGYTF
TRBJ1-5	-	-	TRBV6-5	TGTGCCAGCAGGGAAGGGAAGATGGGTCAGCCCCAGCATTTT	CASREGKMGQPQHF
TRBJ2-2	-	-	TRBV15	TGTGCCACCAGCAGCCGACAGTTAACCGGGGAGCTGTTTTTT	CATSSRQLTGELFF
TRBJ2-6	few	-	TRBV20-1	TGCAGTGCTGAAGGGAGTGGGGCCAACGTCCTGACTTTC	CSAEGSGANVLTF
TRBJ2-1	-	TRBD2	TRBV20-1	TGCAGTGCTACGGGACTAGCGGGGGGGAATGAGCAGTTCTTC	CSATGLAGGNEQFF
TRBJ1-1	few	TRBD1	TRBV12-3/TRBV12-4	TGTGCCAGCAGGACATTTACAGGGGTTAGCACTGAAGCTTTCTTT	CASRTFTGVSTEAFF
TRBJ2-5	-	-	TRBV29-1	TGCAGCGTTGTCAGGACTCGCCAAGAGACCCAGTACTTC	CSVVRTRQETQYF
TRBJ2-1	few	-	TRBV15	TGTGCCACCAGCAGAGTCGATGAGCAGTTCTTC	CATSRVDEQFF
TRBJ2-3	few	TRBD1	TRBV12-3/TRBV12-4	TGTGCCAGCAGTCCAGACAGGGGAGGCGCAGATACGCAGTATTTT	CASSPDRGGADTQYF
TRBJ1-2	-	-	TRBV7-9	TGTACCAGCAGCTTAGCTGGGTCCGGCTACACCTTC	CTSSLAGSGYTF